This T cell receptor beta chain was sequenced in a study of T cells in Graves' hyperthyroidism and ophthalmopathy. Findings and caveats of the study: Stable hyperthyroidism and ophthalmopathy were separated using 13 V-J signatures.

In its sample, this clonotype was seen many times. Its target is unknown. Amplified TCR beta CDR3 regions derived from RNA transcripts. TCR CDR3 underwent first-round RT-PCR with the HTBI primer set. TCRdb itself ran the multiplex PCR reads through MiXCR, one entry per CDR3 protein. This table has some 490,000 distinct CDR3 sequences, roughly a sixth appearing once. The CDR3 spans 15 residues. Trimming took 3 bases from V and 9 from J; bases not matched to a gene: 8. In germline, CDR1 is MDHEN, CDR2 SYDVKM. The clonotype was recovered from a woman aged 25 to 39 with Graves' ophthalmopathy. The chain links TRBV28 to TRBJ1-6; 7 nucleotides agree with TRBD1. The specimen was blood. CDR3 nucleotides: TGTGCCAGCAGTTTTCTACAGGGGAGGGGTTCACCCCTCCACTTT. Translated, it gives CASSFLQGRGSPLHF.